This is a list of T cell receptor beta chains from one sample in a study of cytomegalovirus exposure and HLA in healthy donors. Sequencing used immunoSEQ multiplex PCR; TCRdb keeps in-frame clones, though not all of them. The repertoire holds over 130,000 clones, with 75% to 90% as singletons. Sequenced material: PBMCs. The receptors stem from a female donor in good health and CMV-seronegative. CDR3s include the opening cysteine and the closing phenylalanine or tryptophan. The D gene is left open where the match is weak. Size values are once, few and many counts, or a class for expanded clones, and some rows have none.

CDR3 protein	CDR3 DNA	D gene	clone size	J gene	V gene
CASSLNRGETQYF	TGTGCCAGCAGCTTAAACAGGGGTGAGACCCAGTACTTC	TRBD1	-	TRBJ2-5	TRBV7-9
CASSHVGTGGRNEKLFF	TGCGCCAGCAGCCACGTGGGGACAGGGGGGAGAAATGAAAAACTGTTTTTT	TRBD1	-	TRBJ1-4	TRBV4-1
CASSPLGTGRKNTGELFF	TGTGCCAGCTCACCACTAGGGACAGGGAGGAAGAACACCGGGGAGCTGTTTTTT	TRBD1	-	TRBJ2-2	TRBV18
CSAKQVENTEAFF	TGCAGCGCTAAACAGGTAGAGAACACTGAAGCTTTCTTT	-	-	TRBJ1-1	TRBV29-1
CASSLLAESYNEQFF	TGCGCCAGCAGTCTACTAGCGGAGTCCTACAATGAGCAGTTCTTC	TRBD2	-	TRBJ2-1	TRBV10-1
CASSVGIPGKQPQHF	TGCGCCAGCAGTGTCGGGATACCGGGAAAACAGCCCCAGCATTTT	-	-	TRBJ1-5	TRBV6-1
CASSLGLADTQYF	TGTGCCAGCAGCTTGGGACTAGCGGATACGCAGTATTTT	TRBD2	-	TRBJ2-3	TRBV7-3
CASSLDPGIPYEQYF	TGCGCCAGCAGCTTGGACCCAGGGATCCCCTACGAGCAGTACTTC	-	once	TRBJ2-7	TRBV5-1
CASSPGQKNEKLFF	TGTGCCAGCAGTCCGGGACAGAAGAATGAAAAACTGTTTTTT	TRBD1	-	TRBJ1-4	TRBV6-5
CASSFGRGETQYF	TGTGCCAGCAGCTTCGGCAGGGGGGAGACCCAGTACTTC	TRBD1	-	TRBJ2-5	TRBV7-6
CASSVRLRDMNTEAFF	TGTGCCAGCAGTGTTAGGCTCCGGGACATGAACACTGAAGCTTTCTTT	-	-	TRBJ1-1	TRBV28
CASSETVRNEQFF	TGCGCCAGCAGTGAAACCGTGAGGAATGAGCAGTTCTTC	-	-	TRBJ2-1	TRBV10-2
CASSYGGRTEAFF	TGTGCCAGCAGTTACGGAGGTAGGACTGAAGCTTTCTTT	-	-	TRBJ1-1	TRBV6-5
CAWKSGAWTEAFF	TGTGCCTGGAAGTCAGGGGCATGGACTGAAGCTTTCTTT	-	-	TRBJ1-1	TRBV30
CASNLRGQRSNQPQHF	TGTGCCAGTAACCTGCGGGGACAGCGTAGCAATCAGCCCCAGCATTTT	TRBD1	-	TRBJ1-5	TRBV19
CASSSTGYQNIQYF	TGTGCCAGCAGTTCCACAGGGTATCAAAACATTCAGTACTTC	-	-	TRBJ2-4	TRBV27
CASSFGGQGDEKLFF	TGTGCCAGCAGTTTCGGTGGGCAGGGGGATGAAAAACTGTTTTTT	TRBD1	-	TRBJ1-4	TRBV28
CASSIGVNQPQHF	TGTGCCAGTAGTATCGGGGTTAATCAGCCCCAGCATTTT	-	few	TRBJ1-5	TRBV19
CASSYSGQALDEQYF	TGTGCCAGCAGTTACTCGGGACAGGCCCTCGACGAGCAGTACTTC	TRBD1	-	TRBJ2-7	TRBV6-5
CACLGGSNYGYTF	TGTGCCTGTTTGGGGGGGAGTAACTATGGCTACACCTTC	-	once	TRBJ1-2	TRBV30
CASSLNRANTDTQYF	TGTGCCAGCAGCTTGAATAGAGCTAACACAGATACGCAGTATTTT	-	-	TRBJ2-3	TRBV5-4
CASSPGTGYSNQPQHF	TGTGCCAGCTCACCCGGGACAGGGTATAGCAATCAGCCCCAGCATTTT	TRBD1	few	TRBJ1-5	TRBV18
CASSLGGLKNEKLFF	TGCGCCAGCAGCCTGGGGGGACTCAAAAATGAAAAACTGTTTTTT	-	-	TRBJ1-4	TRBV5-1
CASSLRDRGTSNGGELFF	TGTGCCAGCAGCTTAAGGGACAGGGGTACGTCAAACGGCGGGGAGCTGTTTTTT	TRBD1	-	TRBJ2-2	TRBV7-6
CASSERRGRLYEQFF	TGTGCCAGCAGTGAACGTCGCGGTAGACTCTATGAGCAGTTCTTC	-	-	TRBJ2-1	TRBV6-1
CASSFRDSQETQYF	TGTGCCAGCAGCTTTAGGGACAGCCAAGAGACCCAGTACTTC	TRBD1	-	TRBJ2-5	TRBV5-6
CATSRDLAGETQYF	TGTGCCACCAGCAGAGATCTAGCAGGAGAGACCCAGTACTTC	-	-	TRBJ2-5	TRBV15
CASSNPSGDEQYF	TGTGCCAGCAGCAACCCTTCGGGGGACGAGCAGTACTTC	-	-	TRBJ2-7	TRBV7-2
CAWSVVIHRRDRVSGNTIYF	TGTGCCTGGAGTGTAGTAATCCATAGGAGGGACAGGGTAAGTGGAAACACCATATATTTT	TRBD1	-	TRBJ1-3	TRBV30
CASSVGRGSGELFF	TGCGCCAGCAGTGTAGGGAGGGGAAGCGGGGAGCTGTTTTTT	TRBD2	-	TRBJ2-2	TRBV10-1
CASSEGDRGVHEQYF	TGTGCCAGCAGCGAGGGGGACAGGGGGGTCCACGAGCAGTACTTC	TRBD1	-	TRBJ2-7	TRBV9
CASAGPAPYEQYF	TGTGCCAGCGCGGGACCCGCTCCCTACGAGCAGTACTTC	-	-	TRBJ2-7	TRBV6-6
CASSVGLEYEQYF	TGCGCCAGCAGTGTGGGTCTAGAATACGAGCAGTACTTC	-	-	TRBJ2-7	TRBV10-2
CASARRTALSTEAFF	TGTGCCAGCGCCCGTCGGACAGCTCTGAGCACTGAAGCTTTCTTT	-	-	TRBJ1-1	TRBV2
CASIPPGGLNSEAFF	TGTGCCAGCATCCCGCCGGGTGGTCTAAACTCTGAAGCTTTCTTT	-	-	TRBJ1-1	TRBV7-9
CASSEGAAGGRQETQYF	TGCGCCAGCAGTGAGGGCGCCGCGGGAGGGCGCCAAGAGACCCAGTACTTC	TRBD2	-	TRBJ2-5	TRBV10-2
CASSSGLLRGEQYF	TGTGCCAGCAGTTCGGGACTACTTCGGGGAGAGCAGTACTTC	TRBD2	-	TRBJ2-7	TRBV27
CASSPHGAGAEHGYTF	TGTGCCAGCAGTCCCCACGGGGCAGGGGCTGAACATGGCTACACCTTC	-	-	TRBJ1-2	TRBV28
CATSRGQQIAKNIQYF	TGTGCCACCAGCAGAGGACAGCAGATAGCCAAAAACATTCAGTACTTC	-	-	TRBJ2-4	TRBV15
CASSRGLAGGNEQFF	TGTGCCAGCAGCCGCGGACTAGCGGGAGGAAATGAGCAGTTCTTC	TRBD2	-	TRBJ2-1	TRBV6-5
CASSYGPRGSYEQYF	TGTGCCAGCAGTTACGGGCCCCGGGGCTCCTACGAGCAGTACTTC	-	-	TRBJ2-7	TRBV6-5
CASTTTTEQFF	TGTGCCAGCACCACTACTACTGAGCAGTTCTTC	-	-	TRBJ2-1	TRBV6-5
CASSFGTQEQYF	TGTGCCAGCAGCTTTGGGACTCAGGAGCAGTACTTC	-	-	TRBJ2-7	TRBV7-2
CASSQRLAGRTDTQYF	TGTGCCAGCAGCCAGAGACTAGCGGGACGCACAGATACGCAGTATTTT	TRBD2	once	TRBJ2-3	TRBV14
CASNLGTSGPNEQFF	TGTGCCAGCAACCTTGGGACTAGCGGTCCCAATGAGCAGTTCTTC	TRBD2	few	TRBJ2-1	TRBV28
CAWSPGGSNQPQHF	TGTGCCTGGAGTCCCGGCGGGAGCAATCAGCCCCAGCATTTT	-	-	TRBJ1-5	TRBV30
CASSDSHQETQYF	TGTGCCAGCAGCGACAGCCATCAAGAGACCCAGTACTTC	-	-	TRBJ2-5	TRBV6-1
CASSESPTSGLAYNEQFF	TGTGCCAGCAGTGAATCCCCTACCTCGGGACTAGCCTACAATGAGCAGTTCTTC	TRBD2	-	TRBJ2-1	TRBV25-1
CAWILAGPHNEQFF	TGTGCCTGGATATTAGCGGGGCCCCACAATGAGCAGTTCTTC	TRBD2	-	TRBJ2-1	TRBV30
CASSTSGQNFYEQYF	TGTGCCAGCAGCACCTCGGGACAGAATTTCTACGAGCAGTACTTC	TRBD1	-	TRBJ2-7	TRBV27
CASRPSGHQDEKLFF	TGCGCCAGCAGACCCTCGGGACACCAAGATGAAAAACTGTTTTTT	-	-	TRBJ1-4	TRBV5-1
CASSQRQGADGYTF	TGCGCCAGCAGCCAAAGACAGGGGGCTGACGGCTACACCTTC	TRBD1	-	TRBJ1-2	TRBV4-1
CASSQVRGENTEAFF	TGCGCCAGCAGCCAAGTACGGGGGGAGAACACTGAAGCTTTCTTT	-	few	TRBJ1-1	TRBV4-1
CASRDSIYEQYF	TGTGCCAGCAGGGACAGTATCTACGAGCAGTACTTC	-	-	TRBJ2-7	TRBV28
CASSPYSTDTQYF	TGTGCCAGCAGTCCTTATAGCACAGATACGCAGTATTTT	-	-	TRBJ2-3	TRBV27